This TCR beta chain was captured in a study of blood T cell repertoires in COVID-19. The CDR3 has 14 residues. Germline CDR1 and CDR2: SGHTA and FQGNSA. The V segment lost 4 bases and the J segment 2 bases; nucleotides outside the gene matches: 2. The data were produced by immunoSEQ multiplex PCR, yet TCRdb's version contains in-frame clones alone and is incomplete. The sample yields about 480,000 clones, approximately 90% seen once. The clonotype originates from a woman aged 55-75 years who had recovered from COVID-19. Sequenced: PBMCs or T cells enriched from blood (not recorded which). This sequence joins TRBV7-2 and TRBJ2-5; 9 nucleotides agree with TRBD1. The CDR3 DNA reads TGTGCCAGCAGCTGGACAGGGGCACAAGAGACCCAGTACTTC. Encoded protein: CASSWTGAQETQYF.